This TCR beta chain comes out of a study of blood T cell repertoires in COVID-19. Study summary: COVID-19 samples collected from the United States, Italy and Spain covered acute and convalescent phases. PBMCs, B-cell-depleted T cells, or T cells were the source of the cDNA or gDNA that made up the material.

In the original processing: Reference gene primer amplification gave nucleated cell count estimates. Assay used: immunoSEQ multiplex PCR; TCRdb lists only in-frame clones, some missing. For V, J and clone size, that table is used; D and trimming come from the DNA. This sample has about 310,000 clones; around 87% occur once, and the top ten carry under 1.1%. The CDR3 contains 15 residues. V lost 5 bases, J lost 9 bases, and 20 bases lay in between. The germline gives CDR1 LNHDA, CDR2 SQIVND (reference sequence). Sequenced sample: peripheral blood. This sequence originates from a woman between 40 and 50 years old with COVID-19, enrolled during active disease. V gene TRBV19 combines with J gene TRBJ2-1, with a weak D call TRBD2 (5 bases). The CDR3 sequence is CASSSPGPNGGEQFF. The CDR3 bases are TGTGCCAGTAGTTCACCGGGCCCCAACGGAGGTGAGCAGTTCTTC.